The 25 T cell receptor beta chains below come from one sample, sequenced in a study of cytomegalovirus exposure and HLA in healthy donors (TCRdb year 2017). The library was produced with the immunoSEQ multiplex PCR assay. For the multiplex PCR, a mixture combining 60 forward primers for TCR Vbeta segments and 13 reverse primers for TCR Jbeta segments was used. Not all clones reach the TCRdb copy of this immuneACCESS table, which keeps in-frame sequences only. Checked studies attribute under half of the gap to unresolved V genes and leave the rest unexplained. Counted in this sample were over 45,000 clones; over 75% of them appeared once. Together, the top ten hold 2% to 2.5% of the sample. Input material: PBMCs. These receptors all stem from a boy aged 5-17 years in good health and CMV-seropositive.

The chain employs TRBV6-5 and TRBJ2-3; 8 bases match TRBD1. Trimming took 6 bases from V and 8 from J; bases not matched to a gene: 7. The CDR3 covers 13 residues. CDR1 and CDR2 (germline): MNHEY, SVGAGI. In nucleotides, the CDR3 is TGTGCCAGCAGCCCACCCGACAGGGGTACGCAGTATTTT. Residues: CASSPPDRGTQYF.

J is TRBJ1-5 and V is TRBV11-2; possibly TRBD1 for D (6 bases). This CDR3 has 16 residues. Germline V CDR1 and CDR2: SGHAT, FQNNGV. The V end lost 5 bases, the J end lost 5 bases, and 19 bases lay between the germline ends. The CDR3 DNA follows: TGTGCCAGCAGCCCGCATGGGACACGAAGAGATCAGCCCCAGCATTTT. Translating it yields CASSPHGTRRDQPQHF.

This chain connects TRBV5-1 to TRBJ1-2; 9 positions match TRBD1. V lost 4 bases and J lost 2; bases outside the gene matches: 3. Germline V gene lookup returns CDR1 SGHRS and CDR2 YFSETQ. The CDR3 contains 14 residues. The CDR3 is CASSPGTGNYGYTF. The CDR3, as DNA: TGCGCCAGCAGCCCCGGGACAGGGAACTATGGCTACACCTTC.

The DNA of the CDR3 is TGTGCCAGTATGGCGGGAAATAACTATGGCTACACCTTC. It specifies CASMAGNNYGYTF. The rearrangement joins TRBV19 to TRBJ1-2; unclear D gene. This CDR3 has 13 residues. In germline, CDR1 is LNHDA, CDR2 SQIVND (reference sequence). The V gene lost 7 bases and the J gene lost 1 base, with 10 bases spanning the gap.

The chain joins TRBV12-1 to TRBJ2-5; the DNA was not compared with TRBD1, the D call given in the table. TRBV12-1 is listed as a pseudogene. This CDR3 comprises 22 residues. DNA for the CDR3: TGTGCCAGCAGCTTTTCCACTCCATACGGATATCGCGACAGGGGGCTACGAGAGACCCAGTACTTC. Translation: CASSFSTPYGYRDRGLRETQYF.

The chain links TRBV7-6 to TRBJ2-1; maybe TRBD1 (6 bases). The ends were cut back, 3 bases at V and 0 bases at J, with 12 bases in the middle. In germline, CDR1 is SGHVS, CDR2 FNYEAQ. This CDR3 is 16 amino acids long. In DNA form, the CDR3 reads TGTGCCAGCAGCTTGGGAACAGGGAGCTCCTACAATGAGCAGTTCTTC. As protein: CASSLGTGSSYNEQFF.

This chain connects TRBV6-6 to TRBJ2-1; TRBD1 aligns across 7 bases. The V gene end was trimmed by 6 bases and the J gene end by 9 bases; junction bases not matched to a gene: 5. CDR1 MNHNY and CDR2 SVGAGI come from the germline V gene (reference sequence). The length of the CDR3 is 12 residues. CDR3 nucleotides: TGTGCCAGCAGGAACAGGGGAGCTGAGCAGTTCTTC. Translation gives CASRNRGAEQFF.

V is TRBV2 and J is TRBJ1-4; D call uncertain. The CDR3 spans 16 residues. The germline gives CDR1 SNHLY, CDR2 FYNNEI. Deletions cut 1 base from V and 6 bases from J, with 15 bases between. The CDR3 region has the DNA TGTGCCAGCAGTGAAGAGAGTCCGGGAGGTTATGAAAAACTGTTTTTT. Residues: CASSEESPGGYEKLFF.

The chain has TRBV7-9 and TRBJ2-1; TRBD2 agrees at 8 bases. This CDR3 region has 17 residues. Trimming removed 3 bases from V and 5 bases from J; junction bases left unmatched: 12. CDR1 and CDR2 from the germline V gene are SEHNR and FQNEAQ (reference sequence). The CDR3 bases are TGTGCCAGCAGCTTCCCACAGCGGGGGAGGCAGGACAATGAGCAGTTCTTC. Its protein is CASSFPQRGRQDNEQFF.

For the CDR3, the DNA is TGTGCCAGCAGCTTAGTTCGGGGAAACGCTTTCTTT. This sequence encodes CASSLVRGNAFF. The chain combines TRBV7-9 with TRBJ1-1, with D unresolved. Germline lookup yields CDR1 SEHNR and CDR2 FQNEAQ (reference sequence). Trimming pared 1 base from V and 11 bases from J, leaving 11 bases between. The CDR3 runs 12 residues.

The rearrangement uses TRBV5-4 and TRBJ2-1; 8 nucleotides line up with TRBD2. V shed 1 base, J shed 9 bases, and the junction held 6 bases outside the gene matches. The CDR3 length is 14 residues. Germline values: CDR1 SGHNT, CDR2 YYREEE (reference sequence). The DNA of the CDR3 is TGTGCCAGCAGCTTGAAGAGCGGGGGAGTTGAGCAGTTCTTC. It codes for CASSLKSGGVEQFF.

This sequence joins TRBV7-2 and TRBJ1-2; no clear D gene. Per germline, CDR1 SGHTA and CDR2 FQGNSA. The CDR3 extends over 17 amino acids. The ends were cut back, 5 bases at V and 5 bases at J, with 24 bases in the middle. The CDR3, as DNA: TGTGCCAGCAGCCCGAACCACCCCGGAGGCTCCTTTTATGGCTACACCTTC. Its protein product is CASSPNHPGGSFYGYTF.

V gene TRBV5-4 combines with J gene TRBJ2-5; perhaps TRBD2 as D (5 bases). Germline V lookup: CDR1 SGHNT, CDR2 YYREEE (reference sequence). The CDR3 runs to 13 residues. V lost 1 base and J lost 9, with 13 bases in between. This chain's CDR3 is CASSLRAQEAQYF. Here the CDR3 DNA reads TGTGCCAGCAGCTTGAGGGCTCAGGAGGCCCAGTACTTC.

This clone occurred a few times. This chain links TRBV6-5 with TRBJ1-1; D is ambiguous. Germline V gene sequence: CDR1 MNHEY, CDR2 SVGAGI. The CDR3 loop spans 11 amino acids. The V and J ends lost 7 bases and 3 bases respectively, with 6 bases between them. The CDR3 DNA reads as TGTGCCAGCATCCGAGACACTGAAGCTTTCTTT. Residues: CASIRDTEAFF.

The chain combines TRBV4-1 with TRBJ2-5; TRBD1 might be the D (6 bases). Deletions cut 6 bases from V and 5 bases from J, with 22 bases between. This CDR3 comprises 16 residues. The germline gives CDR1 MGHRA, CDR2 YSYEKL. DNA of the CDR3: TGCGCCAGCAGGGAAGGGGGTCCGGCCCCCGGGGAGACCCAGTACTTC. Its translation: CASREGGPAPGETQYF.

This clone was found a few times. The V and J genes are TRBV6-6 and TRBJ2-7; 9 bases align to TRBD1. The junction had 11 bases not matched to a gene; V was cut back by 10 bases and J by 4 bases. The V gene's germline CDR1 is MNHNY and CDR2 SVGAGI (reference sequence). There are 14 residues in the CDR3. The CDR3 loop reads CATLPGQGTYEQYF. DNA for the CDR3: TGTGCCACCCTTCCGGGACAGGGAACTTACGAGCAGTACTTC.

V usage is TRBV7-9 and J usage is TRBJ1-2, with TRBD1 matching 7 bases. Trimming removed 1 base from V and 8 bases from J; junction bases left unmatched: 13. The V gene's germline CDR1 is SEHNR and CDR2 FQNEAQ (reference sequence). CDR3 length: 16 amino acids. The CDR3 sequence is CASSLEGVGQPGGYTF. The DNA of the CDR3 is TGTGCCAGCAGCTTAGAAGGGGTGGGACAGCCGGGAGGCTACACCTTC.

The chain combines TRBV7-9 with TRBJ2-1, with D uncertain. Germline V gene data show CDR1 as SEHNR and CDR2 as FQNEAQ (reference sequence). CDR3 length: 15 residues. Trimming removed 9 bases at V and 3 bases at J, with 18 bases between. The CDR3 region has the DNA TGTGCCAGTTCCACAAGAGAGACAAGCTACAATGAGCAGTTCTTC. Protein: CASSTRETSYNEQFF.

CDR3 nucleotides: TGTGCCACTCTAATGGACAGGGGGCGCACTGAAGCTTTCTTT. Encoded protein: CATLMDRGRTEAFF. The chain has TRBV2 and TRBJ1-1; TRBD1 matches at 11 bases. The CDR3 covers 14 residues. From germline, CDR1 is SNHLY and CDR2 FYNNEI. Trimming took 10 bases from V and 4 from J; bases not matched to a gene: 8. Filled out from reference TRBV2 and TRBJ1-1, the complete variable domain reads EPEVTQTPSHQVTQMGQEVILRCVPISNHLYFYWYRQILGQKVEFLVSFYNNEISEKSEIFDDQFSVERPDGSNFTLKIRSTKLEDSAMYFCATLMDRGRTEAFFGQGTRLTVV.

CDR3 region: CASRRGGLRYEQYF. Written as DNA, the CDR3 is TGTGCCAGCCGAAGGGGGGGTCTGAGATACGAGCAGTACTTC. The rearrangement uses TRBV13 and TRBJ2-7; D perhaps matches TRBD2 (7 bases). This CDR3 region has 14 residues. From germline, CDR1 is PRHDT and CDR2 FYEKMQ (reference sequence). V was trimmed by 8 bases and J by 4 bases, leaving 18 bases between them.

The V call is TRBV14, the J call TRBJ2-2; 7 bases fit TRBD1. Germline V lookup: CDR1 SGHDN, CDR2 FVKESK. CDR3 length: 14 amino acids. V lost 0 bases to trimming and J lost 5 bases; unmatched junction nucleotides: 0. The CDR3 here is CASSQETGTGELFF. Here the CDR3 DNA reads TGTGCCAGCAGCCAAGAGACAGGGACCGGGGAGCTGTTTTTT.

This clone was observed a handful of times. V and J are TRBV5-4 and TRBJ1-1; D might be TRBD1 (5 bases). V was trimmed by 6 bases and J by 13 bases, leaving 16 bases between them. This CDR3 has 11 residues. Per germline, CDR1 SGHNT and CDR2 YYREEE (reference sequence). This chain's CDR3 is CASTRDGRVFF. The CDR3 DNA is TGTGCCAGCACCAGGGATGGTCGGGTTTTCTTT. Based on the CDR3 plus reference TRBV5-4 and TRBJ1-1, the full variable domain is ETGVTQSPTHLIKTRGQQVTLRCSSQSGHNTVSWYQQALGQGPQFIFQYYREEENGRGNFPPRFSGLQFPNYSSELNVNALELDDSALYLCASTRDGRVFFGQGTRLTVV.

In regard to this clone: Mismatch with germline at one junction end may stem from a read error. This chain links TRBV7-9 with TRBJ1-2; perhaps TRBD1 as D (6 bases). The CDR3 spans 13 residues. Germline-derived CDR1 and CDR2 are SEHNR and FQNEAQ (reference sequence). CDR3: CSSSSTGSNGYTF. The DNA for the CDR3 is TGTTCCAGCAGCTCTACAGGGTCTAATGGCTACACCTTC.

The rearrangement joins TRBV6-1 to TRBJ1-2, with D perhaps TRBD1 (5 bases). Deletions cut 2 bases from V and 6 bases from J, with 22 bases between. CDR3 length: 17 amino acids. The germline CDR1 and CDR2 sequences are MNHNS and SASEGT. The CDR3 DNA is TGTGCCAGCAGTGAAAAGGTTGGGGGACTCCCTTCTGATGGCTACACCTTC. Translated: CASSEKVGGLPSDGYTF.

V is TRBV7-2 and J is TRBJ2-1, with D possibly TRBD2 on 6 matching bases. CDR1 is SGHTA and CDR2 is FQGNSA in the germline V gene. The V end lost 2 bases, the J end lost 8 bases, and 10 bases lay between the germline ends. This CDR3 region has 13 residues. Here the CDR3 reads CASSLSGGDEQFF. The DNA for the CDR3 is TGTGCCAGCAGCTTAAGTGGCGGGGATGAGCAGTTCTTC.